This T cell receptor beta chain was sequenced in a study of OX40 agonist ivuxolimab in advanced cancers. Looking at the study overall: Every 2 weeks, patients received ivuxolimab intravenously, dosed at 0.01 to 10 mg/kg. General study findings and limits: There was clonal expansion of CD4+ and CD8+ blood T cells by week 6 at 0.1 to 3.0 mg/kg.

Comments on this clone: Its specificity is unknown.

The V end lost 0 bases, the J end lost 5 bases, and 17 bases lay between the germline ends. This CDR3 has 16 amino acids. Germline V gene lookup returns CDR1 SGHNT and CDR2 YYREEE (reference sequence). Generated by immunoSEQ multiplex PCR, the TCRdb table keeps only in-frame clones and is missing some. The data show more than 65,000 clones, about 92% seen once. This TCR derives from an adult with an advanced solid tumor such as melanoma, head and neck, liver or kidney cancer. Here the sequenced sample was CD4+ or CD8+ T cells sorted from blood, taken in a trial of the OX40 agonist ivuxolimab. The rearrangement links TRBV5-4 to TRBJ2-5; D is perhaps TRBD1 or TRBD2 (5 bases each). The CDR3 loop is CASSLVVGPTKETQYF. DNA of the CDR3: TGTGCCAGCAGCTTGGTGGTGGGACCTACCAAGGAGACCCAGTACTTC.